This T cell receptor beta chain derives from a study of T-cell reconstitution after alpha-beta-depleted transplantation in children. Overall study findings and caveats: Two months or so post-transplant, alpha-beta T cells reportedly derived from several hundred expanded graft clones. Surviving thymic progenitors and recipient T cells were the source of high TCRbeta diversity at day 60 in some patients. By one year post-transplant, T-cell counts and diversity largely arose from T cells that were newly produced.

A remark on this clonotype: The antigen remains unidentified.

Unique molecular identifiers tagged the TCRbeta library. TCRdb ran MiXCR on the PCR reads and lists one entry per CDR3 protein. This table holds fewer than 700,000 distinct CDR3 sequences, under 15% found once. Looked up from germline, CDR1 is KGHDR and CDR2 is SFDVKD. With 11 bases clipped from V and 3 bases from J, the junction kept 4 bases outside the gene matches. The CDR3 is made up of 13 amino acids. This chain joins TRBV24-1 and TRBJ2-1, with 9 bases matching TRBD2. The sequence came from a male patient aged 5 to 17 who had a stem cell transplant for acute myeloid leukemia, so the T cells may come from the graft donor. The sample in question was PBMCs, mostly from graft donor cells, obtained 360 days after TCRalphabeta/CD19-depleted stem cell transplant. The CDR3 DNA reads TGTGCCATCCAGCGGGAGGACTACAATGAGCAGTTCTTC. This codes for CAIQREDYNEQFF.